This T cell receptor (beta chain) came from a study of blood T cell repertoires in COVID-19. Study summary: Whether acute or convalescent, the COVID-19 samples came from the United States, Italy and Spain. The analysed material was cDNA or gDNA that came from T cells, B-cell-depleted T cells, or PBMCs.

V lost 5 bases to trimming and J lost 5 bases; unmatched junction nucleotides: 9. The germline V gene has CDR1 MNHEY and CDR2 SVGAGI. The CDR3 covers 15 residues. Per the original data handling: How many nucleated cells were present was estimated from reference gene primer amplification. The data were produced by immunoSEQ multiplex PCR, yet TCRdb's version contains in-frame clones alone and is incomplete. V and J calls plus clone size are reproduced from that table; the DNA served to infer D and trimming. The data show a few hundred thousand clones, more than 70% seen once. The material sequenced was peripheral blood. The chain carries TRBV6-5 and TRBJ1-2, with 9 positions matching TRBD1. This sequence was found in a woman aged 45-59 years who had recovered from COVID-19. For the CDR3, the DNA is TGTGCCAGCAGTACCCTACAGGGGGCGGTTTATGGCTACACCTTC. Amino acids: CASSTLQGAVYGYTF.